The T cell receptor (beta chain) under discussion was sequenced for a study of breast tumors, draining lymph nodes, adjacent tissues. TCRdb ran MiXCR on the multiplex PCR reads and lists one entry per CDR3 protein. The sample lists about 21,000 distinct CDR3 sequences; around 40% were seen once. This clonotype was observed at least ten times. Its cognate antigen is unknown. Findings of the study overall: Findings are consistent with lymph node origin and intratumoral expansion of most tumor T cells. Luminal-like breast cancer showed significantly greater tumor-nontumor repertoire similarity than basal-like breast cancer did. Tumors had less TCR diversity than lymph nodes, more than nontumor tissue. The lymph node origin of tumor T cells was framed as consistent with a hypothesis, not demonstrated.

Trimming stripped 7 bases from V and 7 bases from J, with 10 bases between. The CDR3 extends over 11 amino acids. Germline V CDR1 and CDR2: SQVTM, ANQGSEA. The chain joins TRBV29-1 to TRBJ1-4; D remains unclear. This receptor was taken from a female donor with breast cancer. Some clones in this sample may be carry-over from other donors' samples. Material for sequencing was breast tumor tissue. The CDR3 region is CSAGETEKLFF. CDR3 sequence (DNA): TGCAGCGCTGGGGAGACTGAAAAACTGTTTTTT.